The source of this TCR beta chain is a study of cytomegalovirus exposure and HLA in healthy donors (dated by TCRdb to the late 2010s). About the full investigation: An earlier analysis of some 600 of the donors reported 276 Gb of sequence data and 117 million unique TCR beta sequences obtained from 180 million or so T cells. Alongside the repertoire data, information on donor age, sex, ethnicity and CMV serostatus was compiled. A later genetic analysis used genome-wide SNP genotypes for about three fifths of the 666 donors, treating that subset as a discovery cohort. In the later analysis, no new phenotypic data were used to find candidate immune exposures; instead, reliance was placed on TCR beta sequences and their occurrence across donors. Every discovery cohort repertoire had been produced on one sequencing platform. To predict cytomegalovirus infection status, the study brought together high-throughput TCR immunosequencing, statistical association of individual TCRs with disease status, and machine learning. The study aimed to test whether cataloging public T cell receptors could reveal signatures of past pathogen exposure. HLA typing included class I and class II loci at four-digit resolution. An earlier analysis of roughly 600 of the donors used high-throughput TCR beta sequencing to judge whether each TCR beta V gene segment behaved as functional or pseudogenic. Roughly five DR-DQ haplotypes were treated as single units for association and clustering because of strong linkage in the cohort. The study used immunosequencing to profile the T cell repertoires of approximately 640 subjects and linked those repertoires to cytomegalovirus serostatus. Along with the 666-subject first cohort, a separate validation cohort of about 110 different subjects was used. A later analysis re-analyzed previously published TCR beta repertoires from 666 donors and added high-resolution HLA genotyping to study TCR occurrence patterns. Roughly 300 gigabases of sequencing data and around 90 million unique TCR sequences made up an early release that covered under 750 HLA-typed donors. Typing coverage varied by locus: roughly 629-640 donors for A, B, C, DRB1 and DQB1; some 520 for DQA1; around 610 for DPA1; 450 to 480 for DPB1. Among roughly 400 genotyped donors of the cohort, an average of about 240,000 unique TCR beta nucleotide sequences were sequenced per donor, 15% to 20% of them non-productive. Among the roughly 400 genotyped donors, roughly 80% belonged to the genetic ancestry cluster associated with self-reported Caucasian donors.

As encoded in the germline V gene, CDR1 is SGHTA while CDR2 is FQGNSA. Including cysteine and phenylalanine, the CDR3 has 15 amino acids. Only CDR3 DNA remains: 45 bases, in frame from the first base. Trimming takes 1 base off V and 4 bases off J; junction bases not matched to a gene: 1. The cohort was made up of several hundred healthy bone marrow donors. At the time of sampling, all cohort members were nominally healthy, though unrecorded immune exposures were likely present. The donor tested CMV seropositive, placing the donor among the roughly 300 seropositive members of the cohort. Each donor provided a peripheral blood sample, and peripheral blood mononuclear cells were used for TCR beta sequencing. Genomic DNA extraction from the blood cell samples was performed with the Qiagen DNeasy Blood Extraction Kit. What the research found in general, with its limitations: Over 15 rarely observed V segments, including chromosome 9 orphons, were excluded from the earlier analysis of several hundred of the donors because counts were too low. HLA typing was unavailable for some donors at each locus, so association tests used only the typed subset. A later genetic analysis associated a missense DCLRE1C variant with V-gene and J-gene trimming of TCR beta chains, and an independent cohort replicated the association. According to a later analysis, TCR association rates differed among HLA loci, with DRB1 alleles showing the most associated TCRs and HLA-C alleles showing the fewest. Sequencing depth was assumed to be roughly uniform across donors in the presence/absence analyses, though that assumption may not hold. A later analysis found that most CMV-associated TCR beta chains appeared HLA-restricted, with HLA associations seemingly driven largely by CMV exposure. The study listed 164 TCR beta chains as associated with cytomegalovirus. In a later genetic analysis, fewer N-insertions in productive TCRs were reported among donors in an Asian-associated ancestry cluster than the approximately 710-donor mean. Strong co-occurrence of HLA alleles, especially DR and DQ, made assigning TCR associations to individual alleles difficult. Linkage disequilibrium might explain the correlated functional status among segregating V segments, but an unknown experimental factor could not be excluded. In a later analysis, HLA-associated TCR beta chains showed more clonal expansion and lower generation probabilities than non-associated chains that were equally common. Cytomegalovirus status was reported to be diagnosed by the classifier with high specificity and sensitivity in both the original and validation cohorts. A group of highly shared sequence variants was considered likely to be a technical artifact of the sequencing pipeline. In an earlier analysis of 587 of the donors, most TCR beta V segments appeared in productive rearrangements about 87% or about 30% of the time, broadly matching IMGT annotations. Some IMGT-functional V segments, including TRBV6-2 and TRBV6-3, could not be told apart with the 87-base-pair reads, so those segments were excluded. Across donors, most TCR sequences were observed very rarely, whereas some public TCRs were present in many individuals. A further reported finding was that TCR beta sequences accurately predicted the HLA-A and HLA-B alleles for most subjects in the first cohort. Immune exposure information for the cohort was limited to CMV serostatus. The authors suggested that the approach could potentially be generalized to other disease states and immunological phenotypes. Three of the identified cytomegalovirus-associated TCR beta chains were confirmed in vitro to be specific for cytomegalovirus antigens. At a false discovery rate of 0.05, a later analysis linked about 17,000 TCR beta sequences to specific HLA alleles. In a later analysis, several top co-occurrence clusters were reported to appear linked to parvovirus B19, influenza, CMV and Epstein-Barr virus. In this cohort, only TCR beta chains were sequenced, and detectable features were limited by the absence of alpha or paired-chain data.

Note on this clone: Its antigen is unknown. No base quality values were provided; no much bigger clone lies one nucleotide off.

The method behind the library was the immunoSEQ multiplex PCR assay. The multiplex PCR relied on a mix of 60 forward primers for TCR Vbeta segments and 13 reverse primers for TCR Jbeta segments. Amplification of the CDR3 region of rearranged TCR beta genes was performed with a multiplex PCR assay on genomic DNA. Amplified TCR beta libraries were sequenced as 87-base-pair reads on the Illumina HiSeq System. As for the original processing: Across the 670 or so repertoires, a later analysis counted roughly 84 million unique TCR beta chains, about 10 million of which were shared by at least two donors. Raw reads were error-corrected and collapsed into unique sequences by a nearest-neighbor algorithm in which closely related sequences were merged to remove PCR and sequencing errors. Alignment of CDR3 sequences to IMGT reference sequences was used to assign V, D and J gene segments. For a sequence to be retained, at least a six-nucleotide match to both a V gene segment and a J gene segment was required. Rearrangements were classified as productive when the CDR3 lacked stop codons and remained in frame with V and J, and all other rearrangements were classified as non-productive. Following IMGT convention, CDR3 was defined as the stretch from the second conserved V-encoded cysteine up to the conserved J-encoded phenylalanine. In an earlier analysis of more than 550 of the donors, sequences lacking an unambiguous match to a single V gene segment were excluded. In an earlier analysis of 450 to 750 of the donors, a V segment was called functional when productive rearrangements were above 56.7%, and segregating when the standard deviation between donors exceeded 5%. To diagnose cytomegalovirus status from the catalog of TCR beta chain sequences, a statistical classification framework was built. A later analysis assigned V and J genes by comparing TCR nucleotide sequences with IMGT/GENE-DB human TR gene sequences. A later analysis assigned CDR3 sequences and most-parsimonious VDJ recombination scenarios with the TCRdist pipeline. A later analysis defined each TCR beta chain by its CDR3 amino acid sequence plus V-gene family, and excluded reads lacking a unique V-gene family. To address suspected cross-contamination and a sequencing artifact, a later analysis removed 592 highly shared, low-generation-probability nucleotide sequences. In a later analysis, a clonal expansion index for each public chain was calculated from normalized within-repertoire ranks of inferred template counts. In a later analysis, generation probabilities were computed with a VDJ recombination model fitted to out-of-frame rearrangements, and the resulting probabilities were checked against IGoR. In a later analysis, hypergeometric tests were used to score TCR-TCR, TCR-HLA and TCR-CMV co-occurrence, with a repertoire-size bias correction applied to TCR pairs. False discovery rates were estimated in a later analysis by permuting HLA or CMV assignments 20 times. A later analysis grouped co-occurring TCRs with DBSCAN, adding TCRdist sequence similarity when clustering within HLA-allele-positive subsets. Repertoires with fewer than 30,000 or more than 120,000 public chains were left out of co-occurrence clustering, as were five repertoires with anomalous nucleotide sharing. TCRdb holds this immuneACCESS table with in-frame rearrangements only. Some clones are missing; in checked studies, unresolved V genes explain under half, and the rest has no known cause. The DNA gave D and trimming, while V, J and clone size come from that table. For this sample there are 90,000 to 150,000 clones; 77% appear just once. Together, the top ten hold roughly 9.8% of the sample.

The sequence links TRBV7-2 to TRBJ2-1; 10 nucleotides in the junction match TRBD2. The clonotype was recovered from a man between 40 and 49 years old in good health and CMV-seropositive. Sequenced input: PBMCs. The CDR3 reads CASSLEAGGYNEQFF. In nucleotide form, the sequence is TGTGCCAGCAGCTTAGAAGCGGGGGGGTACAATGAGCAGTTCTTC. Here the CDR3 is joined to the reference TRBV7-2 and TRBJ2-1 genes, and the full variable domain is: GAGVSQSPSNKVTEKGKDVELRCDPISGHTALYWYRQSLGQGLEFLIYFQGNSAPDKSGLPSDRFSAERTGGSVSTLTIQRTQQEDSAVYLCASSLEAGGYNEQFFGPGTRLTVL.